A single sample is the source of the 32 T cell receptor beta chains below, sequenced in a study of cytomegalovirus exposure and HLA in healthy donors. PCR was performed using 60 Vbeta and 13 Jbeta primers. Profiled with immunoSEQ multiplex PCR; TCRdb holds only in-frame clones, not every one. The data show some 60,000 clones, approximately 80% seen once. Source material: PBMCs. The receptor source for this set is a male donor in good health and CMV-seronegative.

This clone came up once. V and J are TRBV4-3 and TRBJ1-2, with 9 bases identical to TRBD1. Trimming cost V 3 bases and J 4 bases; bases outside gene matches: 6. This CDR3 comprises 15 residues. Germline CDR1 is LGHNA and CDR2 is YSLEER. The chain's CDR3 is CASSQAPGQGYGYTF. The DNA of the CDR3 is TGCGCCAGCAGCCAGGCTCCGGGACAGGGCTATGGCTACACCTTC.

The chain is built from TRBV5-1 and TRBJ1-5, with TRBD1 matching over 7 bases. Germline lookup yields CDR1 SGHRS and CDR2 YFSETQ. J was trimmed by 7 bases and V by 0 bases; bases with no gene match: 4. This CDR3 is built from 14 residues. CDR3 bases: TGCGCCAGCAGCTTGGGACAGGGAGCCCAGCCCCAGCATTTT. The encoded protein is CASSLGQGAQPQHF. The full variable domain, in which reference TRBV5-1 and TRBJ1-5 provide the parts outside the CDR3, is KAGVTQTPRYLIKTRGQQVTLSCSPISGHRSVSWYQQTPGQGLQFLFEYFSETQRNKGNFPGRFSGRQFSNSRSEMNVSTLELGDSALYLCASSLGQGAQPQHFGDGTRLSIL.

The chain combines TRBV7-9 with TRBJ1-2; D not certain. The CDR3 runs 13 residues. Trimming left V 1 base short and J 2 bases short, with 5 bases between. Germline V gene sequence: CDR1 SEHNR, CDR2 FQNEAQ (reference sequence). This chain's CDR3 is CASSLGLNYGYTF. The CDR3 bases are TGTGCCAGCAGCTTAGGGCTGAACTATGGCTACACCTTC.

The CDR3 DNA reads TGTGCCAGCTCACCTAAAAACAGCTACGAGCAGTACTTC. It specifies CASSPKNSYEQYF. The rearrangement links TRBV18 to TRBJ2-7; D ambiguous. V was shortened by 3 bases and J by 3 bases, with 9 bases between the two germline ends. This CDR3 contains 13 residues. Germline-derived CDR1 and CDR2 are KGHSH and LQKENI.

CDR3 in amino acids: CASSLAPGQGEKLFF. DNA of the CDR3: TGCGCCAGCAGCTTGGCCCCGGGACAGGGAGAAAAACTGTTTTTT. The rearrangement joins TRBV5-1 to TRBJ1-4, with TRBD1 matching 9 bases. Germline V gene data show CDR1 as SGHRS and CDR2 as YFSETQ. The CDR3 consists of 15 residues. J was trimmed by 8 bases and V by 0 bases; bases with no gene match: 5.

The gene calls are TRBV5-1 and TRBJ1-2, with D hard to call. CDR1 and CDR2 from the germline V gene are SGHRS and YFSETQ. Trimming cost V 0 bases and J 8 bases, with 11 bases left between them. The CDR3 loop spans 13 amino acids. The CDR3: CASSLEVGRGYTF. DNA of the CDR3: TGCGCCAGCAGCTTGGAGGTCGGGAGGGGCTACACCTTC.

The rearrangement links TRBV4-3 to TRBJ2-5; 9 bases are shared with TRBD1. The V gene end was trimmed by 1 base and the J gene end by 4 bases; junction bases not matched to a gene: 4. The CDR3 length is 15 residues. Germline loops: CDR1 LGHNA, CDR2 YSLEER. The CDR3, as DNA: TGCGCCAGCAGCCAAGGACAGGGGGTGGCAGAGACCCAGTACTTC. This translates into CASSQGQGVAETQYF.

The rearrangement uses TRBV10-2 and TRBJ1-2; tentative D call: TRBD1 (6 bases). Germline V lookup: CDR1 WSHSY, CDR2 SAAADI. The ends were cut back, 0 bases at V and 7 bases at J, with 18 bases in the middle. CDR3 length: 16 amino acids. The CDR3: CASSESTGTILAGYTF. The CDR3, as DNA: TGCGCCAGCAGTGAGTCAACAGGGACTATCTTGGCTGGCTACACCTTC.

The V and J genes are TRBV6-1 and TRBJ2-3, with 7 bases lining up with TRBD1. The V gene end was trimmed by 1 base and the J gene end by 2 bases; junction bases not matched to a gene: 15. This CDR3 contains 19 residues. Germline CDR1 and CDR2: MNHNS and SASEGT. For the CDR3, the DNA is TGTGCCAGCAGTGAAGATTCTTTGTTGGGGACAGCCAACACAGATACGCAGTATTTT. Its protein product is CASSEDSLLGTANTDTQYF.

This chain uses TRBV18 with TRBJ2-2; weak D call: TRBD1 (6 bases). V was cut by 6 bases and J by 2 bases, with 13 bases left in between. This CDR3 comprises 15 residues. Germline V gene lookup returns CDR1 KGHSH and CDR2 LQKENI. The CDR3 coding sequence is TGTGCCAGCTCGCCTGTGGGGGCCAACACCGGGGAGCTGTTTTTT. This translates into CASSPVGANTGELFF.

The V gene is TRBV6-1, the J gene TRBJ2-5; 7 bases are a match to TRBD2. The trim removed 8 bases at V and 5 bases at J, leaving 8 bases unmatched. Germline V gene sequence: CDR1 MNHNS, CDR2 SASEGT. CDR3 size: 13 residues. This chain's CDR3 is CASVRGVRETQYF. CDR3 DNA sequence: TGTGCCAGCGTCCGGGGGGTTCGTGAGACCCAGTACTTC.

The genes are TRBV21-1 and TRBJ2-7; the table calls TRBD1, which could not be checked here. TRBV21-1 is a known pseudogene. The CDR3 contains 17 residues. For the CDR3, the DNA is TGTGCCAGCAGCAAATGCAGGGGGGATATCGATTACTACGAGCAGTACTTC. This encodes CASSKCRGDIDYYEQYF.

The chain links TRBV5-1 to TRBJ1-4; the match to TRBD1 covers 7 bases. From germline, CDR1 is SGHRS and CDR2 YFSETQ. Trimming at V came to 3 bases and at J to 3 bases, leaving 5 bases not matched to a gene. This CDR3 region has 15 residues. As DNA, the CDR3 is TGCGCCAGCAGCTCCTCGGGACAGTCTAATGAAAAACTGTTTTTT. This codes for CASSSSGQSNEKLFF.

This chain joins TRBV19 and TRBJ1-1; D is unresolved. Trimming took off 2 bases at V and 1 base at J, with 11 bases between the two ends. The CDR3 sequence is 15 residues long. Germline V gene lookup returns CDR1 LNHDA and CDR2 SQIVND (reference sequence). As DNA, the CDR3 is TGTGCCAGTAGTATACCGCGACTGCCGAACACTGAAGCTTTCTTT. This sequence encodes CASSIPRLPNTEAFF.

The chain links TRBV30 to TRBJ1-2; D gene ambiguous. This CDR3 has 13 amino acids. Trimming took 2 bases from V and 3 from J, leaving 10 bases between them. Per germline, CDR1 GTSNPN and CDR2 SVGIG (reference sequence). The CDR3: CAWSTVLDYGYTF. CDR3 nucleotides: TGTGCCTGGAGTACAGTCCTCGACTATGGCTACACCTTC.

The chain links TRBV6-5 to TRBJ1-2, with unresolved D. The CDR3 sequence is 15 residues long. CDR1 is MNHEY, CDR2 SVGAGI, per germline. V shed 6 bases and J shed 0 bases, with 14 bases lying between them. CDR3 nucleotides: TGTGCCAGCAGCCCGGGAAGTTTAGCTAACTATGGCTACACCTTC. Its translation: CASSPGSLANYGYTF.

The chain recombines TRBV2 with TRBJ1-6, with TRBD1 identical over 9 bases. This CDR3 comprises 16 residues. CDR1 and CDR2 from the germline V gene are SNHLY and FYNNEI. V was clipped by 7 bases and J by 6 bases; unmatched bases: 10. The CDR3 sequence is CASTRGTGSPNSPLHF. Written as DNA, the CDR3 is TGTGCCAGCACCCGAGGGACAGGGTCCCCTAATTCACCCCTCCACTTT.

This sequence joins TRBV25-1 and TRBJ1-6, with a possible D match to TRBD1 (5 bases). The CDR3 spans 16 residues. The germline gives CDR1 MGHDK, CDR2 SYGVNS. The V end lost 4 bases, the J end lost 4 bases, and 14 bases lay between the germline ends. This CDR3 is CASSGPGTGYNSPLHF. CDR3 nucleotides: TGTGCCAGCAGTGGTCCCGGGACTGGTTATAATTCACCCCTCCACTTT. The full variable domain, its missing parts supplied by reference TRBV25-1 and TRBJ1-6, is EADIYQTPRYLVIGTGKKITLECSQTMGHDKMYWYQQDPGMELHLIHYSYGVNSTEKGDLSSESTVSRIRTEHFPLTLESARPSHTSQYLCASSGPGTGYNSPLHFGNGTRLTVT.

V is TRBV5-6 and J is TRBJ2-2; no reliable D call. CDR1 is SGHDT and CDR2 is YYEEEE in the germline V gene. Between the trimmed V and J ends, which lost 2 bases and 4 bases, there was a span of 9 bases. CDR3 length equals 14 residues. The DNA of the CDR3 is TGTGCCAGCAGCTTTATCGCGAGCACCGGGGAGCTGTTTTTT. Translated: CASSFIASTGELFF.

The chain has TRBV5-4 and TRBJ1-6, with D possibly being TRBD1 (6 bases). CDR1 is SGHNT, CDR2 YYREEE, per germline (reference sequence). Trimming removed 0 bases at V and 7 bases at J, with 11 bases between. CDR3 length equals 15 residues. In DNA, the CDR3 is TGTGCCAGCAGCTTGGACTGGGACACAAATTCACCCCTCCACTTT. Protein sequence: CASSLDWDTNSPLHF.

This rearrangement joins TRBV4-3 to TRBJ1-2, with 8 nucleotides matching TRBD1. The CDR3 loop spans 15 amino acids. Germline V gene lookup returns CDR1 LGHNA and CDR2 YSLEER. The V and J ends lost 2 bases and 7 bases, in that order; junction bases with no gene match: 9. CDR3 residues: CASSQLLATGAGYTF. CDR3 sequence (DNA): TGCGCCAGCAGCCAACTACTTGCGACAGGGGCTGGCTACACCTTC.

The V call is TRBV19, the J call TRBJ1-4, with D maybe TRBD1 (5 bases). The V end was cut by 2 bases, the J end by 2 bases, with 12 bases between. This CDR3 comprises 16 residues. The germline V gene encodes CDR1 LNHDA and CDR2 SQIVND (reference sequence). CDR3 residues: CASSITPGGTNEKLFF. The CDR3 DNA is TGTGCCAGTAGTATAACCCCTGGGGGGACTAATGAAAAACTGTTTTTT. Based on the CDR3 plus reference TRBV19 and TRBJ1-4, the full variable domain is DGGITQSPKYLFRKEGQNVTLSCEQNLNHDAMYWYRQDPGQGLRLIYYSQIVNDFQKGDIAEGYSVSREKKESFPLTVTSAQKNPTAFYLCASSITPGGTNEKLFFGSGTQLSVL.

This clone was detected once. The chain is built from TRBV13 and TRBJ1-2; no clear D. Germline V gene data show CDR1 as PRHDT and CDR2 as FYEKMQ (reference sequence). The CDR3 is made up of 17 amino acids. The V end lost 5 bases, the J end lost 6 bases, and 25 bases lay between the germline ends. The CDR3 spells CASSPKPTRLAGDGYTF. As DNA, the CDR3 is TGTGCCAGCAGCCCCAAACCGACCAGGCTCGCCGGGGATGGCTACACCTTC. The variable domain in full, with the rest retrieved from reference TRBV13 and TRBJ1-2, is AAGVIQSPRHLIKEKRETATLKCYPIPRHDTVYWYQQGPGQDPQFLISFYEKMQSDKGSIPDRFSAQQFSDYHSELNMSSLELGDSALYFCASSPKPTRLAGDGYTFGSGTRLTVV.

The chain joins TRBV14 to TRBJ1-1; D is unclear. The germline gives CDR1 SGHDN, CDR2 FVKESK. Trimming removed 3 bases from V and 1 base from J, with 9 bases in between. The CDR3 sequence is 14 residues long. The CDR3 coding sequence is TGTGCCAGCAGCCACGACACATCGAACACTGAAGCTTTCTTT. Translated, it gives CASSHDTSNTEAFF.

This sequence joins TRBV6-4 and TRBJ2-5; 7 bases agree with TRBD2. CDR1 and CDR2 (germline): MRHNA, SNTAGT. With 2 bases clipped from V and 5 bases from J, the junction kept 8 bases outside the gene matches. CDR3 length equals 15 residues. CDR3: CASSDTPGGQETQYF. CDR3 nucleotides: TGTGCCAGCAGTGACACCCCGGGGGGTCAGGAGACCCAGTACTTC.

V usage is TRBV9 and J usage is TRBJ1-1; D perhaps matches TRBD1 (6 bases). Trimming removed 0 bases at V and 3 bases at J, with 12 bases between. This CDR3 has 15 amino acids. The germline gives CDR1 SGDLS, CDR2 YYNGEE. The CDR3 loop reads CASSVGGGGDTEAFF. The CDR3 nucleotides read TGTGCCAGCAGCGTAGGAGGAGGGGGGGACACTGAAGCTTTCTTT.

This clone turned up a few times. This sequence joins TRBV29-1 and TRBJ2-1; 10 nucleotides line up with TRBD2. Trimming took 0 bases from V and 4 from J; bases not matched to a gene: 6. Germline V lookup: CDR1 SQVTM, CDR2 ANQGSEA. This CDR3 has 16 amino acids. The CDR3: CSVEDPAGGIYNEQFF. CDR3 bases: TGCAGCGTTGAAGACCCAGCGGGGGGGATTTACAATGAGCAGTTCTTC.

This chain connects TRBV18 to TRBJ2-1; 8 nucleotides align to TRBD1. J was trimmed by 5 bases and V by 1 base; bases with no gene match: 7. Germline V gives CDR1 KGHSH, CDR2 LQKENI. The CDR3 has 16 amino acids. The CDR3 DNA follows: TGTGCCAGCTCACCACGGATGGGACAGGACCACAATGAGCAGTTCTTC. Encoded protein: CASSPRMGQDHNEQFF.

J is TRBJ1-2 and V is TRBV7-9, with D uncertain. This CDR3 is built from 13 residues. CDR1 and CDR2 from the germline V gene are SEHNR and FQNEAQ (reference sequence). The V end lost 1 base, the J end lost 4 bases, and 7 bases lay between the germline ends. This CDR3 is CASSLESSYGYTF. Written as DNA, the CDR3 is TGTGCCAGCAGCTTAGAATCTAGCTATGGCTACACCTTC.

The chain links TRBV19 to TRBJ1-1; perhaps TRBD1 as D (5 bases). The V gene's germline CDR1 is LNHDA and CDR2 SQIVND (reference sequence). The CDR3 totals 16 residues. Between the trimmed V and J ends, which lost 1 base and 0 bases, there was a span of 12 bases. The CDR3 DNA is TGTGCCAGTAGTATAGGGCCAGGGAACATGAACACTGAAGCTTTCTTT. It specifies CASSIGPGNMNTEAFF.

This clone was observed a handful of times. This rearrangement joins TRBV6-4 to TRBJ1-5, with D hard to call. V was shortened by 7 bases and J by 6 bases, with 10 bases between the two germline ends. The CDR3 sequence is 12 residues long. Germline CDR1 and CDR2: MRHNA and SNTAGT. CDR3 in amino acids: CASMTGCQPQHF. DNA for the CDR3: TGTGCCAGCATGACGGGTTGTCAGCCCCAGCATTTT.

The chain recombines TRBV5-1 with TRBJ1-3; D gene uncertain. This CDR3 spans 16 amino acids. The V gene lost 2 bases and the J gene lost 9 bases, with 21 bases spanning the gap. Germline-derived CDR1 and CDR2 are SGHRS and YFSETQ. The CDR3: CASSFTLGSSMGTIYF. The CDR3 nucleotides are TGCGCCAGCAGCTTTACCCTCGGGTCTTCGATGGGCACCATATATTTT.